Following are 27 T cell receptor beta chains from one sample sequenced in a study of CXCR3-negative and CXCR3-positive naive CD8 T cells. The authors prepared UMI-labeled TRB cDNA libraries by 5' RACE. For each CDR3 protein, TCRdb gives one entry from its re-call of the 5' RACE reads, without DNA. Its clone listing holds some 7,400 distinct CDR3 sequences. Sequencing was done on a sample of naive CXCR3- CD8+ T cells from blood. Subset indicated: CD45RO-CCR7+CD27+CD95- naive CD8+ T cells lacking CXCR3 (TNR3-). These receptors all come from a human donor in good health. Some clones in this sample may be carry-over from other donors' samples.

The CDR3 here is CASSPPTSGRTDTQYF. The chain recombines TRBV7-6 with TRBJ2-3; TCRdb's assignment of TRBD2 cannot be checked, as there is no DNA. The length of the CDR3 is 16 residues. Germline CDR1 and CDR2: SGHVS and FNYEAQ.

The J gene is TRBJ2-7, the V gene TRBV29-1. The CDR3 covers 13 residues. The germline V gene has CDR1 SQVTM and CDR2 ANQGSEA. The CDR3 spells CSVEGSKYYEQYF.

This chain uses TRBV11-2 with TRBJ2-5; TCRdb reports TRBD2, a call that lacks DNA to check it against. Germline V gives CDR1 SGHAT, CDR2 FQNNGV. The CDR3 has 14 residues. CDR3 amino acids: CASSRLAGGETQYF.

The chain recombines TRBV5-2 with TRBJ2-3. TRBV5-2 is tagged as a pseudogene. The CDR3 is made up of 13 amino acids. CDR3 sequence: CASRLDSTDTQYF.

The genes are TRBV12-3 or TRBV12-4 and TRBJ1-4; TCRdb indicates TRBD1, and absent DNA this call remains unverified. There are 14 residues in the CDR3. CDR3 region: CASSPGQGTEKLFF.

This clonotype counts as medium-sized by frequency. The chain recombines TRBV14 with TRBJ2-7; TCRdb indicates TRBD1, and absent DNA this call remains unverified. CDR1 is SGHDN and CDR2 is FVKESK in the germline V gene. The CDR3 loop spans 13 amino acids. CDR3 loop: CASSRDRGGEQYF.

This clonotype counts as medium-sized (0.01 to 0.1%) by frequency. The J gene is TRBJ2-7, the V gene TRBV18; TCRdb lists TRBD1, though no DNA is available to test this call. Germline V gene lookup returns CDR1 KGHSH and CDR2 LQKENI. The CDR3 contains 14 residues. CDR3 region: CASSPPGTGSEQYF.

Frequency places this clonotype as medium-sized. V and J are TRBV6-5 and TRBJ2-1; TCRdb lists TRBD1, though no DNA is available to test this call. The CDR3 has 14 residues. Per germline, CDR1 MNHEY and CDR2 SVGAGI. The CDR3 region is CASSYNTGLGEQFF.

The rearrangement joins TRBV5-1 to TRBJ2-7; the D call of TRBD2 rests on TCRdb alone, since no DNA is present to check it. The V gene's germline CDR1 is SGHRS and CDR2 YFSETQ. The CDR3 extends over 14 amino acids. CDR3 sequence: CASSMGLAGYEQYF.

By frequency, this clonotype is medium-sized. This rearrangement joins TRBV10-3 to TRBJ2-3; TCRdb reports TRBD2, a call that lacks DNA to check it against. This CDR3 spans 14 amino acids. The germline CDR1 and CDR2 sequences are ENHRY and SYGVKD. The CDR3 reads CAISERRGADTQYF.

This clonotype shows up as medium-sized by frequency. This rearrangement joins TRBV5-1 to TRBJ2-1. This CDR3 is 13 amino acids long. Germline V gene sequence: CDR1 SGHRS, CDR2 YFSETQ. The chain's CDR3 is CASSDDGPIGQFF.

The chain combines TRBV20-1 with TRBJ2-7. Germline V gene lookup returns CDR1 DFQATT and CDR2 SNEGSKA (reference sequence). This CDR3 region has 14 residues. The CDR3 here is CSARPAGGSYEQYF.

This clonotype registers medium-sized by frequency. This chain joins TRBV2 and TRBJ1-1; TCRdb's D gene call, TRBD1, goes unchecked for lack of DNA. CDR1 is SNHLY, CDR2 FYNNEI, per germline. The CDR3 has 14 amino acids. CDR3 protein: CASRRQGANTEAFF.

The rearrangement links TRBV19 to TRBJ2-7; TCRdb designates TRBD1, a call that cannot be tested without DNA. CDR1 and CDR2 from the germline V gene are LNHDA and SQIVND (reference sequence). This CDR3 comprises 15 residues. The chain's CDR3 is CASSPLFGQGYEQYF.

This clonotype is identified as medium-sized from frequency. The chain links TRBV10-3 to TRBJ2-1. The CDR3 contains 15 residues. Germline loops: CDR1 ENHRY, CDR2 SYGVKD. The CDR3: CAIRAAGNSYNEQFF.

The V gene is TRBV20-1, the J gene TRBJ1-2; the D call of TRBD1 rests on TCRdb alone, since no DNA is present to check it. Germline CDR1 DFQATT, CDR2 SNEGSKA (reference sequence). There are 12 residues in the CDR3. CDR3 loop: CSARTGAGGYTF.

The CDR3 loop reads CASSLTLAGYEQYF. The chain joins TRBV27 to TRBJ2-7; TCRdb's D gene call, TRBD2, goes unchecked for lack of DNA. This CDR3 spans 14 amino acids. In germline, CDR1 is MNHEY, CDR2 SMNVEV (reference sequence).

The chain is built from TRBV6-6 and TRBJ2-5; TCRdb indicates TRBD2, and absent DNA this call remains unverified. Per germline, CDR1 MNHNY and CDR2 SVGAGI (reference sequence). This CDR3 has 13 residues. Here the CDR3 reads CASSYLAGETQYF.

This clonotype registers medium-sized by frequency. CDR3 sequence reads: CASSVAGDQSSYEQYF. The V and J genes are TRBV2 and TRBJ2-7; as DNA is missing, the TRBD1 call by TCRdb cannot be tested. Germline V gene lookup returns CDR1 SNHLY and CDR2 FYNNEI. The length of the CDR3 is 16 residues.

This rearrangement joins TRBV7-6 to TRBJ2-3; the D gene TCRdb calls, TRBD2, cannot be checked with no DNA. Germline CDR1 and CDR2: SGHVS and FNYEAQ. The CDR3 spans 17 residues. CDR3 loop: CASSFGPGLVDQDTQYF.

The rearrangement joins TRBV19 to TRBJ1-2; TCRdb's D call of TRBD1 is untestable without DNA. The germline CDR1 and CDR2 sequences are LNHDA and SQIVND (reference sequence). This CDR3 region has 12 residues. CDR3 protein: CASSIWTGGYTF. The full variable domain, its missing parts supplied by reference TRBV19 and TRBJ1-2, is DGGITQSPKYLFRKEGQNVTLSCEQNLNHDAMYWYRQDPGQGLRLIYYSQIVNDFQKGDIAEGYSVSREKKESFPLTVTSAQKNPTAFYLCASSIWTGGYTFGSGTRLTVV.

The chain has TRBV29-1 and TRBJ2-3; the TRBD1 assignment by TCRdb is unverifiable without DNA. The CDR3 is 16 residues long. In germline, CDR1 is SQVTM, CDR2 ANQGSEA. The CDR3: CSVNPYRENSTDTQYF.

This clonotype is called medium-sized based on its frequency. The CDR3 sequence: CASSFTSGGVQNEQFF. This chain uses TRBV5-1 with TRBJ2-1; the D gene TCRdb calls, TRBD2, cannot be checked with no DNA. Germline-derived CDR1 and CDR2 are SGHRS and YFSETQ. The CDR3 has 16 amino acids.

V usage is TRBV29-1 and J usage is TRBJ2-6. The CDR3 contains 15 residues. Looked up from germline, CDR1 is SQVTM and CDR2 is ANQGSEA. The CDR3 loop reads CSVEEGGSGANVLTF. The full variable domain, its missing parts supplied by reference TRBV29-1 and TRBJ2-6, is SAVISQKPSRDICQRGTSLTIQCQVDSQVTMMFWYRQQPGQSLTLIATANQGSEATYESGFVIDKFPISRPNLTFSTLTVSNMSPEDSSIYLCSVEEGGSGANVLTFGAGSRLTVL.

V and J are TRBV6-5 and TRBJ2-1; with no DNA, the TCRdb D assignment of TRBD2 cannot be verified. Germline-derived CDR1 and CDR2 are MNHEY and SVGAGI. CDR3 size: 12 residues. CDR3 sequence: CASSPGTTGEFF.

The chain has TRBV7-9 and TRBJ2-7; TCRdb's assignment of TRBD1 cannot be checked, as there is no DNA. Looked up from germline, CDR1 is SEHNR and CDR2 is FQNEAQ (reference sequence). The CDR3 spans 15 residues. This chain's CDR3 is CASSSGTDDIYEQYF.

Its frequency marks this clonotype as medium-sized. This chain uses TRBV2 with TRBJ1-1. Germline loops: CDR1 SNHLY, CDR2 FYNNEI. This CDR3 is built from 11 residues. CDR3 residues: CASLLVERAFF.